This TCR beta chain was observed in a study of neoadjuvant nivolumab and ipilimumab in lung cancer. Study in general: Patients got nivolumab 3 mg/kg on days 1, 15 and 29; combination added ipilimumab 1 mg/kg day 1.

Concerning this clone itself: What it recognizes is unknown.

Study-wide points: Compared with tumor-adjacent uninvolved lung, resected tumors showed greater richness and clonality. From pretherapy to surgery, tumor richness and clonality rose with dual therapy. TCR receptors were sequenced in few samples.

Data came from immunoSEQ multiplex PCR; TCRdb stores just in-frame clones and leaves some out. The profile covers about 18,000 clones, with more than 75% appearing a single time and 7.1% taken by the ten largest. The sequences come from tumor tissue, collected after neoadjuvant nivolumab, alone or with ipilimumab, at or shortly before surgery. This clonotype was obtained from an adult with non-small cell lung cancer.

In nucleotides, the CDR3 is TGTGCCAGCAGTGAAAGGAGGCCCCAAGAGACCCAGTACTTC. Translated: CASSERRPQETQYF. The V and J genes are TRBV6-1 and TRBJ2-5; TRBD2 might be the D (5 bases). Germline-derived CDR1 and CDR2 are MNHNS and SASEGT. Trimming took 2 bases from V and 1 from J, leaving 8 bases between them. The CDR3 is 14 amino acids.